Sequencing of this T cell receptor beta chain was carried out in a study of shared clonotypes between healthy human individuals. The germline V gene has CDR1 SQVTM and CDR2 ANQGSEA. Trimming pared 5 bases from V and 1 base from J, leaving 17 bases between. This CDR3 contains 15 residues. This clone was recorded only once. Naive CD8 isolation took CD45RO-negative cells positively selected for CCR7 and excluded terminally differentiated effector memory CD45RA+ cells. The protocol was immunoSEQ multiplex PCR, while the TCRdb copy is restricted to in-frame clones and leaves out a portion. Of 2 million to 2.5 million clones listed, roughly 91% are singletons.

The chain uses TRBV29-1 and TRBJ2-5; D is ambiguous. The receptor comes from a man aged 18 to 30 in good health. Some clones in this sample may be carry-over from other donors' samples. Sequencing was carried out using naive CD8+ T cells from PBMCs. The CDR3 loop is CSVQKFTEIQETQYF. The DNA of the CDR3 is TGCAGCGTTCAAAAATTTACAGAAATCCAAGAGACCCAGTACTTC. The variable domain in full, completed from reference TRBV29-1 and TRBJ2-5, reads SAVISQKPSRDICQRGTSLTIQCQVDSQVTMMFWYRQQPGQSLTLIATANQGSEATYESGFVIDKFPISRPNLTFSTLTVSNMSPEDSSIYLCSVQKFTEIQETQYFGPGTRLLVL.